This passage covers 13 T cell receptor beta chains from one sample sequenced in a study of T cells in Graves' hyperthyroidism and ophthalmopathy. Amplification of TCR beta CDR3 regions was performed using RNA transcripts as template. The TCR CDR3 first-round RT-PCR relied on the HTBI primer set. MiXCR, run by TCRdb on the multiplex PCR reads, gives a single entry per CDR3 protein. The sample yields hundreds of thousands of distinct CDR3 sequences, about 14% seen once. The sample comprised blood. The receptors originated from a woman between 18 and 30 years old with Graves' hyperthyroidism.

This clonotype has ten or more counts. The V gene is TRBV12-3 or TRBV12-4, the J gene TRBJ2-3, with TRBD2 matching 13 bases. CDR3 length equals 15 residues. V lost 6 bases and J lost 2; bases outside the gene matches: 2. The CDR3 DNA follows: TGTGCCAGCAGGGGACTAGCGGGGAACACAGATACGCAGTATTTT. It codes for CASRGLAGNTDTQYF.

The chain has TRBV14 and TRBJ2-3, with TRBD2 as a possible D gene (6 bases). Between the trimmed V and J ends, which lost 2 bases and 6 bases, there was a span of 15 bases. The CDR3 extends over 15 amino acids. Germline V lookup: CDR1 SGHDN, CDR2 FVKESK. For the CDR3, the DNA is TGTGCCAGCAGCCAATTTGGGGACTCCGGGGATACGCAGTATTTT. As protein: CASSQFGDSGDTQYF.

This clonotype was seen a handful of times. V gene TRBV3-1 combines with J gene TRBJ1-2; possible D gene TRBD1, 5 bases. The V and J ends lost 6 bases and 3 bases respectively, with 8 bases between them. CDR1 and CDR2 from the germline V gene are LGHDT and YNNKEL (reference sequence). CDR3 length: 12 residues. Here the CDR3 DNA reads TGTGCCAGCAGTGACAGTTACTATGGCTACACCTTC. Encoded protein: CASSDSYYGYTF.

The CDR3 protein is CANRPSSYSDEQYF. In DNA form, the CDR3 reads TGTGCCAACAGGCCCAGTTCATACAGCGACGAGCAGTACTTC. The V call is TRBV6-1, the J call TRBJ2-7; D is possibly TRBD1 (5 bases). Germline CDR1 reads MNHNS; CDR2 reads SASEGT. The CDR3 runs 14 residues. Trimming cost V 10 bases and J 5 bases, with 21 bases left between them.

This clonotype has a handful of counts. The chain combines TRBV19 with TRBJ1-1; no firm D call. This CDR3 is built from 12 residues. From germline, CDR1 is LNHDA and CDR2 SQIVND (reference sequence). V was pared by 6 bases and J by 7 bases, with 12 bases between. The CDR3 nucleotides read TGTGCCAGTAGCCATTTGGACCTTGAAGCTTTCTTT. Translating gives CASSHLDLEAFF. Variable domain in full (rest from reference TRBV19 and TRBJ1-1): DGGITQSPKYLFRKEGQNVTLSCEQNLNHDAMYWYRQDPGQGLRLIYYSQIVNDFQKGDIAEGYSVSREKKESFPLTVTSAQKNPTAFYLCASSHLDLEAFFGQGTRLTVV.

This clonotype was counted at least ten times. The V call is TRBV18, the J call TRBJ2-3; D unclear. The germline V and J ends were trimmed by 1 base and 0 bases, with 2 bases remaining between them. The CDR3 is made up of 13 amino acids. From germline, CDR1 is KGHSH and CDR2 LQKENI. CDR3 nucleotide sequence: TGTGCCAGCTCACCACTAAGCACAGATACGCAGTATTTT. This translates into CASSPLSTDTQYF.

This clonotype was recorded at least ten times. V usage is TRBV5-1 and J usage is TRBJ2-1, with 12 bases fitting TRBD2. Germline loops: CDR1 SGHRS, CDR2 YFSETQ. This CDR3 contains 16 residues. The trim removed 4 bases at V and 8 bases at J, leaving 10 bases unmatched. The CDR3, as DNA: TGCGCCAGCAGCGCCTTACTAGCGGGGGGCCGGCATGAGCAGTTCTTC. Translated, it gives CASSALLAGGRHEQFF.

The gene calls are TRBV3-1 and TRBJ2-5, with TRBD2 identical over 13 bases. The junction had 8 bases not matched to a gene; V was cut back by 2 bases and J by 5 bases. There are 17 residues in the CDR3. Germline V gene lookup returns CDR1 LGHDT and CDR2 YNNKEL (reference sequence). CDR3 region: CASSQKGLAGVSETQYF. CDR3 in DNA: TGTGCCAGCAGCCAAAAAGGACTAGCGGGAGTTAGTGAGACCCAGTACTTC.

This clonotype was detected ten times or more. V is TRBV2 and J is TRBJ2-5, with 9 bases fitting TRBD1. After removal of 8 bases from V and 5 bases from J, the junction contained 18 bases not matched to a gene. The CDR3 is 17 residues long. Per germline, CDR1 SNHLY and CDR2 FYNNEI. CDR3 protein: CASQRGTGQGGRETQYF. CDR3 DNA sequence: TGTGCCAGCCAGAGGGGGACGGGACAGGGAGGCCGGGAGACCCAGTACTTC.

The table lists this clonotype with many counts. The rearrangement links TRBV14 to TRBJ2-3; D is perhaps TRBD2 (6 bases). This CDR3 has 14 residues. CDR1 is SGHDN and CDR2 is FVKESK in the germline V gene. Trimming removed 5 bases from V and 2 bases from J, with 11 bases in between. CDR3: CASSSGVLTDTQYF. The CDR3 region has the DNA TGTGCCAGCAGCTCGGGAGTTCTCACAGATACGCAGTATTTT.

In this sample, this clonotype turned up many times. CDR3 coding DNA: TGTGCCAGCAGGGTGTGGGGCTACAATGAGCAGTTCTTC. This gives the protein CASRVWGYNEQFF. V and J are TRBV6-2 or TRBV6-3 and TRBJ2-1; D call uncertain. Trimming shortened V by 6 bases and J by 3 bases, and 9 bases separated the two germline ends. Germline CDR1 is MNHEY and CDR2 is SVGEGT. The CDR3 totals 13 residues.

The sample holds many counts of this clonotype. The gene calls are TRBV12-3 or TRBV12-4 and TRBJ1-2; 9 nucleotides match TRBD1. The CDR3 runs 17 residues. Germline trimming cut 7 bases from V and 1 base from J; bases unmatched to any gene: 13. The CDR3 DNA sequence: TGTGCCAGCACCCCTCCCCCCCGACAGGGGGATAACTATGGCTACACCTTC. It translates to CASTPPPRQGDNYGYTF.

In this sample, this clonotype turned up a few times. In DNA form, the CDR3 reads TGTGCCAGCAGCCCAGAAGGACAGTTTGGAGGCTACACCTTC. Protein: CASSPEGQFGGYTF. The V gene is TRBV3-1, the J gene TRBJ1-2; tentative D call: TRBD1 (6 bases). The CDR3 is made up of 14 amino acids. Deletions cut 4 bases from V and 8 bases from J, with 17 bases between. Germline assignment: CDR1 LGHDT and CDR2 YNNKEL (reference sequence). The full variable domain, with the rest looked up from reference TRBV3-1 and TRBJ1-2, is DTAVSQTPKYLVTQMGNDKSIKCEQNLGHDTMYWYKQDSKKFLKIMFSYNNKELIINETVPNRFSPKSPDKAHLNLHINSLELGDSAVYFCASSPEGQFGGYTFGSGTRLTVV.